This TCR beta chain was captured by sequencing in a study of cytomegalovirus exposure and HLA in healthy donors (dated by TCRdb to the late 2010s). Regarding the complete study: According to an earlier analysis of a few hundred of the donors, about 170 million T cells yielded 95 million to 140 million unique TCR beta sequences and 276 Gb of sequence data. Donor age, sex, ethnicity and CMV serostatus were compiled alongside the repertoire data. Besides the first cohort of 500 to 700 subjects, a separate validation cohort made up of 95 to 150 different subjects was used. The genetic ancestry cluster associated with self-reported Caucasian donors included around 76% of the 300 to 450 genotyped donors. HLA typing included class I and class II loci at four-digit resolution. In a later genetic analysis, genome-wide SNP genotypes for about three fifths of the roughly 670 donors were used, and that subset was treated as a discovery cohort. Roughly 5 DR-DQ haplotypes were handled as single units for association and clustering because linkage in the cohort was strong. An earlier analysis of approximately 640 of the donors applied high-throughput TCR beta sequencing to assess whether each TCR beta V gene segment acted as functional or pseudogenic. Across under 500 genotyped donors of the cohort, an average of roughly 250,000 unique TCR beta nucleotide sequences per donor were sequenced, and 15% to 20% of those sequences were non-productive. Roughly 300 gigabases of sequencing data and tens of millions of unique TCR sequences were included in an early release covering roughly 600 HLA-typed donors. To predict cytomegalovirus infection status, the study brought together high-throughput TCR immunosequencing, statistical association of individual TCRs with disease status, and machine learning. Typing coverage differed by locus: A, B, C, DRB1 and DQB1 were typed in about 620-630 donors, DQA1 in approximately 520, DPA1 in around 610, and DPB1 in around 490. A later analysis re-analyzed previously published TCR beta repertoires from about 730 donors and added high-resolution HLA genotyping to study TCR occurrence patterns. The study was designed to test whether signatures of past pathogen exposure could be identified by cataloging public T cell receptors. Rather than using new phenotypic data, the later analysis identified candidate immune exposures from TCR beta sequences and from how often those sequences occurred across donors. Every discovery cohort repertoire had been produced on one sequencing platform. The T cell repertoires of 700 or so subjects were profiled by immunosequencing and related to cytomegalovirus serostatus.

General findings and caveats noted by the study authors: Three of the identified cytomegalovirus-associated TCR beta chains were confirmed in vitro to be specific for cytomegalovirus antigens. Correlated functional status among segregating V segments might be attributable to linkage disequilibrium, but an unknown experimental factor could not be ruled out. The study listed 164 TCR beta chains as associated with cytomegalovirus. A later genetic analysis reported fewer N-insertions in productive TCRs among donors in an Asian-associated ancestry cluster than the roughly 620-donor mean. Some IMGT-functional V segments, including TRBV6-2 and TRBV6-3, could not be distinguished by the 87-base-pair reads and were therefore excluded. A further reported finding was that TCR beta sequences accurately predicted the HLA-A and HLA-B alleles for most subjects in the first cohort. A cluster of highly shared sequence variants was judged likely to represent a technical artifact of the sequencing pipeline. Several of the top co-occurrence clusters appeared to be linked to parvovirus B19, influenza, CMV and Epstein-Barr virus, according to a later analysis. Because counts were too low, about 18 rarely observed V segments, including chromosome 9 orphons, were left out of the earlier analysis of roughly 600 of the donors. Most TCR sequences were observed very rarely across donors, whereas some public TCRs were present in many individuals. Only TCR beta chains were sequenced in this cohort, and the absence of alpha or paired-chain data limited detectable features. The classifier was reported to diagnose cytomegalovirus status with high specificity and sensitivity in both the original and validation cohorts. The authors suggested that the approach could potentially be extended to other disease states and immunological phenotypes. When HLA alleles, especially DR and DQ, strongly co-occurred, TCR associations were difficult to assign to individual alleles. Broadly in line with IMGT annotations, most TCR beta V segments showed up in productive rearrangements about 90% or about 30% of the time in an earlier analysis of 450 to 750 of the donors. For the cohort, immune exposure information was limited to CMV serostatus. In a later genetic analysis, a missense DCLRE1C variant was associated with V-gene and J-gene trimming of TCR beta chains, and the association was replicated in an independent cohort. Sequencing depth was assumed to be roughly uniform across donors in the presence/absence analyses, though that assumption may not hold. In a later analysis, HLA-associated TCR beta chains were found to be more clonally expanded and to have lower generation probabilities than equally common non-associated chains. A later analysis found that most CMV-associated TCR beta chains appeared HLA-restricted, with HLA associations seemingly driven largely by CMV exposure. Because HLA typing was unavailable for some donors at each locus, only the typed subset was used in association tests. A later analysis associated 15,000 to 20,000 TCR beta sequences with specific HLA alleles at a false discovery rate of 0.05. According to a later analysis, TCR association rates differed among HLA loci, with DRB1 alleles showing the most associated TCRs and HLA-C alleles showing the fewest.

Points on this clone: Its antigen is not yet known. Within one base of it there is no much larger clone, and no base qualities were kept.

The cohort was made up of several hundred healthy bone marrow donors. At the time of sampling, all cohort members were nominally healthy, though unrecorded immune exposures were likely present. The donor was CMV seropositive and was included in the group of about 290 seropositive cohort members. A peripheral blood sample was collected from each donor, and TCR beta sequencing was performed on peripheral blood mononuclear cells. The Qiagen DNeasy Blood Extraction Kit was used to extract genomic DNA from the blood cell samples. The library was generated by the immunoSEQ multiplex PCR assay. For the multiplex PCR, a mixture combining 60 forward primers for TCR Vbeta segments and 13 reverse primers for TCR Jbeta segments was used. The CDR3 region of rearranged TCR beta genes was amplified from genomic DNA by a multiplex PCR assay. The amplified TCR beta libraries were sequenced on the Illumina HiSeq System as 87-base-pair reads. The source study handled its data this way. A later analysis tallied about 77 million unique TCR beta chains across the 666 repertoires, and approximately 12 million of those chains were shared by two or more donors. Raw reads were error-corrected and collapsed into unique sequences with a nearest-neighbor algorithm that merged closely related sequences to remove PCR and sequencing errors. Alignment of CDR3 sequences to IMGT reference sequences was used to assign V, D and J gene segments. For a sequence to be retained, at least a six-nucleotide match to both a V gene segment and a J gene segment was required. A rearrangement was called productive if the CDR3 had no stop codons and remained in frame with V and J, and every other rearrangement was called non-productive. CDR3 was defined by IMGT convention, running from the second conserved V-encoded cysteine to the conserved J-encoded phenylalanine. Sequences without an unambiguous match to a single V gene segment were excluded from the earlier analysis of several hundred of the donors. An earlier analysis of 587 of the donors called V segments functional above 56.7% productive rearrangements and segregating when the between-donor standard deviation exceeded 5%. A statistical classification framework was built to diagnose cytomegalovirus status from the catalog of TCR beta chain sequences. In a later analysis, V and J genes were assigned by comparing TCR nucleotide sequences against IMGT/GENE-DB human TR gene sequences. The TCRdist pipeline was used in a later analysis to assign CDR3 sequences and most-parsimonious VDJ recombination scenarios. A later analysis defined each TCR beta chain by its CDR3 amino acid sequence plus V-gene family, and excluded reads lacking a unique V-gene family. To address suspected cross-contamination and a sequencing artifact, a later analysis removed around 590 highly shared, low-generation-probability nucleotide sequences. In a later analysis, a clonal expansion index was calculated for each public chain from normalized within-repertoire ranks of inferred template counts. Generation probabilities in a later analysis came from a VDJ recombination model fitted to out-of-frame rearrangements, and those results were checked against IGoR. Hypergeometric tests were used in a later analysis to score TCR-TCR, TCR-HLA and TCR-CMV co-occurrence, with a repertoire-size bias correction applied to the TCR pairs. False discovery rates were estimated in a later analysis by permuting HLA or CMV assignments 20 times. In a later analysis, co-occurring TCRs were grouped using DBSCAN, with TCRdist sequence similarity added in when clustering inside HLA-allele-positive subsets. Repertoires with fewer than 30,000 or more than 120,000 public chains, plus five repertoires with anomalous nucleotide sharing, were excluded from co-occurrence clustering. The table was pulled from immuneACCESS by TCRdb, which kept in-frame rearrangements only. Such tables lose some clones; where checked, under half of the loss comes from unresolved V genes, and the rest has no known cause. V, J and clone size are taken as reported in that table, and D and trimming were inferred from the DNA itself. Within this sample are 110,000 or so clones, with 76% of them counted one time only. Jointly, the top ten make up 12% of the sample.

Looking up the germline V gene yields CDR1 SNHLY and CDR2 FYNNEI. There are 13 amino acids in the CDR3, from cysteine to phenylalanine inclusive. Only the CDR3 region is kept as DNA, spanning 39 bases read in frame from base 1. Deletion took 4 bases off V and 4 bases off J, with a span of 10 bases between the germline ends. The clonotype was recovered from a middle-aged woman in good health and CMV-seropositive. Here the chain combines TRBV2 and TRBJ1-1, with TRBD1 as a weak D call on 5 bases. What was sequenced was PBMCs. CDR3 sequence: CASSAGLGTEAFF. The DNA reads TGTGCCAGCAGTGCAGGGCTGGGCACTGAAGCTTTCTTT.